This passage covers 2 T cell receptor beta chains from one sample sequenced in a study of vaccination effects on CD4 cells after COVID-19. Using viral peptide pools, the ViraFEST assay grew out antigen-specific CD4+ T cells prior to sequencing. Subsequent to 10 days of culture, CD4+ T cells were isolated. The cohort was immunized with two doses of either the BNT162b2 or mRNA-1273 vaccine. These receptors are not linked to any known antigen. TCRdb's copy holds only in-frame clones and misses some; the assay was immunoSEQ multiplex PCR. Of under 80,000 clones listed, about 80% were seen once; the top ten hold more than 0.85%. This material consisted of CD4+ T cells from PBMCs cultured with HCoV-OC43 spike peptides, taken after COVID-19 vaccination. Subset: HCoV-OC43 spike overlapping peptide pool stimulation. Source of these receptors: a human donor who received a COVID-19 vaccine.

This clone has only a few counts. The J gene is TRBJ2-2, the V gene TRBV7-2; TRBD2 agrees at 14 bases. From germline, CDR1 is SGHTA and CDR2 FQGNSA. The CDR3 sequence is 18 residues long. Trimming at V came to 5 bases and at J to 2 bases, leaving 7 bases not matched to a gene. The CDR3 bases are TGTGCCAGCAGCCCCCAGACTAGCGGGGGGGGAAACACCGGGGAGCTGTTTTTT. Translated: CASSPQTSGGGNTGELFF.

This clone was observed a few times. The V and J genes are TRBV27 and TRBJ2-2; 8 bases line up with TRBD1. The CDR3 is 16 residues long. Germline trimming cut 5 bases from V and 5 bases from J; bases unmatched to any gene: 10. CDR1 is MNHEY, CDR2 SMNVEV, per germline (reference sequence). The CDR3 bases are TGTGCCAGCAGTACTACCGACAGGGGTTGGACCGGGGAGCTGTTTTTT. Protein: CASSTTDRGWTGELFF.